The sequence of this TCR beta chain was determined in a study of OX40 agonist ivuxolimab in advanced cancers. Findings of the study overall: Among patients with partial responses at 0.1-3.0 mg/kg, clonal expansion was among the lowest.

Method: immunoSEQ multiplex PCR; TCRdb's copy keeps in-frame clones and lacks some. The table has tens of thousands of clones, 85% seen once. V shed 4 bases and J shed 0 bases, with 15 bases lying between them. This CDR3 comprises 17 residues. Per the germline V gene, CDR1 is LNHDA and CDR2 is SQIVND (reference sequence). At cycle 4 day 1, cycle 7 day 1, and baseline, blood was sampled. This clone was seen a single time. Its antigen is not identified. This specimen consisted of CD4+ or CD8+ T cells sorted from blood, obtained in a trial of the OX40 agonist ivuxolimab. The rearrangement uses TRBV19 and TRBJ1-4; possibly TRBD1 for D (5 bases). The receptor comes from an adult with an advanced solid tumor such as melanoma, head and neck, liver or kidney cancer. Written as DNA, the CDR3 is TGTGCCAGTAGTAAACGAGACAGAAAGTCAACTAATGAAAAACTGTTTTTT. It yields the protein CASSKRDRKSTNEKLFF.